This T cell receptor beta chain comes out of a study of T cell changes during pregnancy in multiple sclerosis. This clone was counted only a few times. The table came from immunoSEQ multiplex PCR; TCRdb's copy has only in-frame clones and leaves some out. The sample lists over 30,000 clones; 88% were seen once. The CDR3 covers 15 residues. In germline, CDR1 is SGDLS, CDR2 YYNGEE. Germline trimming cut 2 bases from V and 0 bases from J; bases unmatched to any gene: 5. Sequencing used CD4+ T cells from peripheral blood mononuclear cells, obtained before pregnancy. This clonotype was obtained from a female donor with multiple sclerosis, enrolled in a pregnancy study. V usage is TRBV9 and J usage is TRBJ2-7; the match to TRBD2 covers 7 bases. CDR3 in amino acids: CASSVGAGSSYEQYF. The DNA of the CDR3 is TGTGCCAGCAGCGTGGGAGCGGGAAGCTCCTACGAGCAGTACTTC.